This T cell receptor beta chain appears in the sequencing data of a study of T cells in Graves' hyperthyroidism and ophthalmopathy. The wider study: Any treatment followed the collection of peripheral blood at initial diagnosis.

Amplification of TCR beta CDR3 regions used RNA as the template. The TCR CDR3 first-round RT-PCR relied on the HTBI primer set. TCRdb called the multiplex PCR reads again in MiXCR, with one record for every CDR3 protein. The sample includes fewer than 900,000 distinct CDR3 sequences, 18% of them seen just once. Trimming took 3 bases from V and 4 from J; bases not matched to a gene: 8. Germline V gene lookup returns CDR1 LGHDT and CDR2 YNNKEL (reference sequence). This CDR3 region has 16 residues. This clonotype was observed at least ten times. Antigen unknown. Findings and limits, study-wide: Ophthalmopathy could be told apart from stable hyperthyroidism with a 13 V-J model. Blood also held most thyroid clonotypes expanded beyond 0.001.

The chain has TRBV3-1 and TRBJ2-7; TRBD1 agrees at 11 bases. The material sequenced was blood. The origin of this receptor is a woman between 45 and 60 years old with Graves' hyperthyroidism that later progressed to Graves' ophthalmopathy. The CDR3 sequence is CASSQDRGQRRYEQYF. CDR3 bases: TGTGCCAGCAGCCAGGACAGGGGGCAAAGGAGATACGAGCAGTACTTC.